The clone carrying this T cell receptor beta chain was seen repeatedly, ten times or more. Germline V gene sequence: CDR1 SGHTA, CDR2 FQGNSA. The CDR3 extends over 15 amino acids. V gave up 5 bases and J gave up 1 base, with 14 bases separating them. The sample belongs to a study of identical twins. TCRdb re-called the 5' RACE reads with MiXCR, one entry per CDR3 protein. The table shows 350,000 or so distinct CDR3 sequences, with around 9% occurring only once. The rearrangement links TRBV7-2 to TRBJ1-1; D is undetermined. The sequencing input was naive T cells sorted from blood. The source of this sequence is a woman in her fifties or sixties in good health. The CDR3 region is CASSHPGTENTEAFF. The CDR3 bases are TGTGCCAGCAGCCATCCAGGAACAGAGAACACTGAAGCTTTCTTT.